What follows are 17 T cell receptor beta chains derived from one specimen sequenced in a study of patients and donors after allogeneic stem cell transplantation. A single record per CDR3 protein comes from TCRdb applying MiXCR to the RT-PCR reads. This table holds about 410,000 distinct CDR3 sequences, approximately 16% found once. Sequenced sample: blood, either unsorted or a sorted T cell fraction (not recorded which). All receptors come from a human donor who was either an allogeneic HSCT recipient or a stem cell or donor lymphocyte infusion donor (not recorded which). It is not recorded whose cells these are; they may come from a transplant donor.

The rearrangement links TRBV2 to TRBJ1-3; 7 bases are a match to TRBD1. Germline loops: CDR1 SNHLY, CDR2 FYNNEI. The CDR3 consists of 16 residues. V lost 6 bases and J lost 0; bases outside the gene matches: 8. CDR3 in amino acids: CASRNDRVSSGNTIYF. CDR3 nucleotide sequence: TGTGCCAGCAGGAACGACAGGGTGAGCTCTGGAAACACCATATATTTT.

CDR3 sequence: CASSVEGVVYTDTQYF. The CDR3 DNA follows: TGTGCCAGCAGCGTAGAAGGAGTGGTCTACACAGATACGCAGTATTTT. The V and J genes are TRBV9 and TRBJ2-3; no reliable D call. Trimming shortened V by 0 bases and J by 2 bases, and 13 bases separated the two germline ends. The CDR3 has 16 amino acids. In germline, CDR1 is SGDLS, CDR2 YYNGEE.

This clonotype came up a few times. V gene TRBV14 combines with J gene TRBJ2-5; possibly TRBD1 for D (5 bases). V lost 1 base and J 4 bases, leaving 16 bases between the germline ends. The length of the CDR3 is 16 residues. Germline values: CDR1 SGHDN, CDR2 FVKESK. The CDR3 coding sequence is TGTGCCAGCAGCCAAGGACGGCCAGGGCAGGCAGAGACCCAGTACTTC. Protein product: CASSQGRPGQAETQYF.

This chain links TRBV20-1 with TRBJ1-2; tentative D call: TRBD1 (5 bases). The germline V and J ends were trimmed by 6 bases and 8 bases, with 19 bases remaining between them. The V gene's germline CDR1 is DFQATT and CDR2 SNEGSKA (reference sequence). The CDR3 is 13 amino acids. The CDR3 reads CSAASDSRGGYTF. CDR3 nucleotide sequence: TGCAGTGCCGCGTCGGACTCACGGGGCGGCTACACCTTC.

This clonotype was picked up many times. CDR3 amino acids: CASSPDRGNTGELFF. The CDR3 DNA reads as TGTGCCAGCAGCCCCGACAGGGGTAACACCGGGGAGCTGTTTTTT. The chain uses TRBV12-3 or TRBV12-4 and TRBJ2-2; 8 bases map to TRBD1. The CDR3 totals 15 residues. With 6 bases clipped from V and 2 bases from J, the junction kept 5 bases outside the gene matches.

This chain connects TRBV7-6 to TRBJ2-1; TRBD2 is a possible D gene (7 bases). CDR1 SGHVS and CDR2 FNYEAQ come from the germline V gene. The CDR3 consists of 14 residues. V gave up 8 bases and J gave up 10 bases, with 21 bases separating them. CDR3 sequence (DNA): TGTGCCAGCCGAACTTTGGGGGGGGGCGAAGAGCAGTTCTTC. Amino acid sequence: CASRTLGGGEEQFF. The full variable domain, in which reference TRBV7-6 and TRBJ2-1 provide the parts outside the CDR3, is GAGVSQSPRYKVTKRGQDVALRCDPISGHVSLYWYRQALGQGPEFLTYFNYEAQQDKSGLPNDRFSAERPEGSISTLTIQRTEQRDSAMYRCASRTLGGGEEQFFGPGTRLTVL.

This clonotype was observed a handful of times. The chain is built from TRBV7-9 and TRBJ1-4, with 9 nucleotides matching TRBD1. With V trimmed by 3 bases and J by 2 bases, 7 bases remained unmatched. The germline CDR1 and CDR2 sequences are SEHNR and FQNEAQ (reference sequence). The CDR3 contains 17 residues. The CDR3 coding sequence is TGTGCCAGCAGCTTCTACAGGGGGCGTTCGACTAATGAAAAACTGTTTTTT. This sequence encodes CASSFYRGRSTNEKLFF.

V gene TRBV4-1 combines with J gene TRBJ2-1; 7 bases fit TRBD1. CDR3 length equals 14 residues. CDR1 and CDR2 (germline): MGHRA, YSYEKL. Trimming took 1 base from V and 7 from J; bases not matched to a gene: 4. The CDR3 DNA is TGCGCCAGCAGCCAAGTGGGACAGCCAAATGAGCAGTTCTTC. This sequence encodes CASSQVGQPNEQFF.

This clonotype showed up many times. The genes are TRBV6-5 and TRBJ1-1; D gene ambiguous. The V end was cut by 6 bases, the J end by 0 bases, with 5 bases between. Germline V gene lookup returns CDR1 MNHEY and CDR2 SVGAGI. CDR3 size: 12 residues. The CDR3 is CASRTLNTEAFF. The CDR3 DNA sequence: TGTGCCAGCAGAACCTTGAACACTGAAGCTTTCTTT.

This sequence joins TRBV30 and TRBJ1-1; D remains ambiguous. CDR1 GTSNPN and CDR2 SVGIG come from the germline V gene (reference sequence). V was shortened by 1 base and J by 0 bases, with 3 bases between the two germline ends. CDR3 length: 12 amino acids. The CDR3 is CAWSGLNTEAFF. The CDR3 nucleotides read TGTGCCTGGAGTGGCCTGAACACTGAAGCTTTCTTT.

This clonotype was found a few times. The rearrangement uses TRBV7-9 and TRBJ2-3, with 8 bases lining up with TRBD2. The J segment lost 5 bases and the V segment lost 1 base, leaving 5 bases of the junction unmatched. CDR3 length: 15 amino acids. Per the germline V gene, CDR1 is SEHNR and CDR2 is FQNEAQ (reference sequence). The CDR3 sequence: CASSLGRGEIDTQYF. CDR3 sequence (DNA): TGTGCCAGCAGCTTAGGGCGGGGGGAAATAGATACGCAGTATTTT.

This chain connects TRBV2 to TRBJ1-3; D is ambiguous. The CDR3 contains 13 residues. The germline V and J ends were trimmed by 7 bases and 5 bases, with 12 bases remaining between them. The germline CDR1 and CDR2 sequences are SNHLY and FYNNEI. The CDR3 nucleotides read TGTGCCAGCAATGTTGTCGAGCGAAACACCATATATTTT. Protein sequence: CASNVVERNTIYF.

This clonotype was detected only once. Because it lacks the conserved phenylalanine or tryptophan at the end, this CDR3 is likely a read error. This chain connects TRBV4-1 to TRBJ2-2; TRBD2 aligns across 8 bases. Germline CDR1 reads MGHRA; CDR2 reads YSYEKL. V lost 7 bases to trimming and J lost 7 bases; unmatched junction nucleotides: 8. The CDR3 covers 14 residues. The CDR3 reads CASTPGLGYGELFV. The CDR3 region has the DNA TGCGCCAGCACCCCGGGACTAGGGTACGGGGAGCTGTTTGTT.

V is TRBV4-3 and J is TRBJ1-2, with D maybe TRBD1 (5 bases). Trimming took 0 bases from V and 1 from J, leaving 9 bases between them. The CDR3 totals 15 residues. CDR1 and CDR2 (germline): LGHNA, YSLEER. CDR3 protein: CASSQDWGGNYGYTF. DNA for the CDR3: TGCGCCAGCAGCCAAGATTGGGGGGGTAACTATGGCTACACCTTC.

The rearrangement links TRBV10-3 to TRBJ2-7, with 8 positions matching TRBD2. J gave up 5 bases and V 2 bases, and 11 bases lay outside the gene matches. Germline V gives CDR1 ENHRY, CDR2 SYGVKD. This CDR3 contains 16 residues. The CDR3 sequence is CAISEIGGAKPHEQYF. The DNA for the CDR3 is TGTGCCATCAGTGAGATCGGGGGGGCGAAACCCCACGAGCAGTACTTC.

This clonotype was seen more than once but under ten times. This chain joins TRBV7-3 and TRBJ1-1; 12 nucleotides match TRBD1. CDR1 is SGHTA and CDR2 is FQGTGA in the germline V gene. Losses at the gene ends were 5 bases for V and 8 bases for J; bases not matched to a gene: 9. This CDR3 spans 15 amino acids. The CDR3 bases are TGTGCCAGCAGCCCGGGGACAGGGGGCGTATCGGAAGCTTTCTTT. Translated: CASSPGTGGVSEAFF.

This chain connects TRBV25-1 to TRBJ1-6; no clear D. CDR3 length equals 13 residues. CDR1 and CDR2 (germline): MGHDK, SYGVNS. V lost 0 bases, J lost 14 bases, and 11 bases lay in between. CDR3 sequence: CASSEYAGSTLHF. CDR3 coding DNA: TGTGCCAGCAGTGAATATGCAGGTTCCACCCTCCACTTT.